Sequencing of this T cell receptor (beta chain) was carried out in a study of blood T cell repertoires in COVID-19. About the research overall: Donors in the United States, Italy and Spain gave samples during acute or convalescent COVID-19. The analysed material was cDNA or gDNA that came from T cells, B-cell-depleted T cells, or PBMCs.

The CDR3 is 15 amino acids. CDR1 is SGHRS and CDR2 is YFSETQ in the germline V gene. The junction had 4 bases not matched to a gene; V was cut back by 0 bases and J by 7 bases. Source study methods: How many nucleated cells were present was estimated from reference gene primer amplification. Sequenced by immunoSEQ multiplex PCR; TCRdb stores in-frame clones only, minus some. That table furnishes V, J and clone size, whereas the DNA furnished D and trimming. The table records approximately 260,000 clones, approximately 91% of them present only once. This receptor was identified in a woman aged 40 to 55 who had recovered from COVID-19. The sample was peripheral blood. The genes are TRBV5-1 and TRBJ2-1, with TRBD2 matching over 10 bases. The CDR3 DNA reads as TGCGCCAGCAGCTTGGGGAGCGGGAGGGCAAATGAGCAGTTCTTC. Protein product: CASSLGSGRANEQFF.